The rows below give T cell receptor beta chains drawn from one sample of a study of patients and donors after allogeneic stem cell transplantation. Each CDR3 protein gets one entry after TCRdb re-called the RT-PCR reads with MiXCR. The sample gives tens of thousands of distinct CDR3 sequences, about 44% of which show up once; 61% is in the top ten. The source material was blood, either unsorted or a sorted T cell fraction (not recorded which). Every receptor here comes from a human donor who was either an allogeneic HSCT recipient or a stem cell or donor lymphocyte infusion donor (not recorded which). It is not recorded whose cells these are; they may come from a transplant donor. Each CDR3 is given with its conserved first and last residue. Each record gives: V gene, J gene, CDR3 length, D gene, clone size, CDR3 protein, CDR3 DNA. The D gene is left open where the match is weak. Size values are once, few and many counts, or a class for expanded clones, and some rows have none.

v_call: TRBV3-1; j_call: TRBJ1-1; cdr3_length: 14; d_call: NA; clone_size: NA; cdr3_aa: CASSQGAQNTEAFF; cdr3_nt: TGTGCCAGCAGCCAAGGGGCCCAGAACACTGAAGCTTTCTTT
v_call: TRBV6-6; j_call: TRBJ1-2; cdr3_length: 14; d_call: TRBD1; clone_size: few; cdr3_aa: CASSYGQGFSDYTF; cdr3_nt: TGTGCCAGCAGTTACGGACAGGGATTCTCCGACTACACCTTC
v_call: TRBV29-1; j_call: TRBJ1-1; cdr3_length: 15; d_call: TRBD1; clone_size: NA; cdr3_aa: CSVEFYAQGGTEAFF; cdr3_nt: TGCAGCGTTGAATTTTATGCCCAGGGGGGCACTGAAGCTTTCTTT
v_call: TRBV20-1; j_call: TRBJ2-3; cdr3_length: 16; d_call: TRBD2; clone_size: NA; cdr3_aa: CSARVEGTSLGDTQYF; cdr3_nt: TGCAGTGCTAGAGTGGAGGGGACTAGCCTGGGGGATACGCAGTATTTT
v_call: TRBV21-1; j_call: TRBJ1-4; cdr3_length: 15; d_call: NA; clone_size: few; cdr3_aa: CASSKEGQILEKLFF; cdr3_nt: TGTGCCAGCAGCAAAGAAGGGCAAATCCTCGAAAAACTGTTTTTT
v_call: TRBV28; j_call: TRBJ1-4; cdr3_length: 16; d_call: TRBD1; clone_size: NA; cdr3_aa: CASSRTGLGTNEKLFF; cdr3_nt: TGTGCCAGCAGCCGGACAGGGCTGGGAACTAATGAAAAACTGTTTTTT
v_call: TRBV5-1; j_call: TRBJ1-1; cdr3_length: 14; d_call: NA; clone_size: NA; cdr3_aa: CASSNWTEGTEAFF; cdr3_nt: TGCGCCAGCAGCAATTGGACGGAAGGGACTGAAGCTTTCTTT
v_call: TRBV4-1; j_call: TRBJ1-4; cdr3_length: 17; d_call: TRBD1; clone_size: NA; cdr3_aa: CASSQGTGRYLNEKLFF; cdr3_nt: TGCGCCAGCAGCCAAGGGACAGGAAGGTACTTAAATGAAAAACTGTTTTTT
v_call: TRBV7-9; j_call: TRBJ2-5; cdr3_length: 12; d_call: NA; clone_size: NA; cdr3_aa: CASSSLLETQYF; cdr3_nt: TGTGCCAGCAGCTCTCTCTTGGAGACCCAGTACTTC
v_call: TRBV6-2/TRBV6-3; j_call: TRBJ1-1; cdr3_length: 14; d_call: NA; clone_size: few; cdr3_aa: CASRPGGRNTEAFF; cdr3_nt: TGTGCCAGCAGACCCGGGGGGAGGAACACTGAAGCTTTCTTT
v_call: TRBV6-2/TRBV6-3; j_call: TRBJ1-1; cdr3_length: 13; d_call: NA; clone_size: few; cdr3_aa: CASSRGMYTEAFF; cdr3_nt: TGTGCCAGCAGCAGGGGTATGTACACTGAAGCTTTCTTT
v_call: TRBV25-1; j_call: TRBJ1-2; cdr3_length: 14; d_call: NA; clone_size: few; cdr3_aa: CASSDGRKGDGYTF; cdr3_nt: TGTGCCAGCAGTGATGGAAGGAAGGGCGATGGCTACACCTTC
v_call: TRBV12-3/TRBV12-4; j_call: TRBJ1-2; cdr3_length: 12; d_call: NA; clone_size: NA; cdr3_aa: CASSSQNYGYTF; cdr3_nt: TGTGCCAGCAGTTCTCAGAACTATGGCTACACCTTC
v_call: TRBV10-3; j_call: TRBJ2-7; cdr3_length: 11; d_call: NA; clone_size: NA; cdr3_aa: CAISEGRVQYF; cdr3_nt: TGTGCCATCAGTGAGGGACGTGTGCAGTACTTC
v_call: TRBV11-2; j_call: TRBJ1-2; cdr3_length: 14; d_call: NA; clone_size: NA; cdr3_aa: CASSLELHSYGYTF; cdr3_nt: TGTGCCAGCAGCTTAGAACTTCATTCCTATGGCTACACCTTC
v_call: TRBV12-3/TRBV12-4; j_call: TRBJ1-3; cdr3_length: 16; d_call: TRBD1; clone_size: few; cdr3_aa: CASKPGQVGAGNTIYF; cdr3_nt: TGTGCCAGCAAGCCCGGACAGGTCGGGGCTGGAAACACCATATATTTT
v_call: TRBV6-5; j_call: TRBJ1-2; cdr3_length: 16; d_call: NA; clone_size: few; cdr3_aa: CASSYYLGEANYGYTF; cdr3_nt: TGTGCCAGCAGTTACTACTTGGGCGAAGCTAACTATGGCTACACCTTC